The TCR beta chain under discussion was sequenced for a study of blood T cell repertoires in COVID-19. Study-level information: Whether acute or convalescent, the COVID-19 samples came from the United States, Italy and Spain. In each case, the material was cDNA or gDNA derived from T cells, B-cell-depleted T cells, or PBMCs.

Germline CDR1 is LNHDA and CDR2 is SQIVND (reference sequence). CDR3 length equals 14 residues. The junction had 2 bases not matched to a gene; V was cut back by 5 bases and J by 6 bases. This clone was picked up one time. Methods used by the authors: Reference gene primer amplification gave nucleated cell count estimates. Using immunoSEQ multiplex PCR, the repertoire was profiled, and TCRdb retains in-frame clones only, with some absent. Clone size and V and J calls were adopted from that table, with D and trimming inferred from the DNA. The sample contains about 190,000 clones, 90% of which appear only once.

This chain links TRBV19 with TRBJ2-2; 11 bases map to TRBD2. The sample comprised peripheral blood. This clonotype was obtained from a man aged 50-60 years with acute or convalescent COVID-19. CDR3 in amino acids: CASSVSGGAGELFF. The CDR3 nucleotides are TGTGCCAGTAGTGTTAGCGGGGGGGCCGGGGAGCTGTTTTTT.